The 20 T cell receptor beta chains below all came from one sample that was sequenced in a study of blood T cell repertoires in COVID-19. The data were produced by immunoSEQ multiplex PCR, yet TCRdb's version contains in-frame clones alone and is incomplete. Here the sample spans about 270,000 clones, around 85% being singletons. Material: peripheral blood. The receptor set was obtained from a woman in her twenties or thirties with COVID-19, enrolled during active disease.

The chain recombines TRBV6-5 with TRBJ1-3; no clear D gene. V lost 2 bases to trimming and J lost 0 bases, with 5 bases between them. The germline CDR1 and CDR2 sequences are MNHEY and SVGAGI. There are 14 residues in the CDR3. This CDR3 is CASSYGSSGNTIYF. CDR3 coding DNA: TGTGCCAGCAGTTACGGGAGCTCTGGAAACACCATATATTTT.

This rearrangement joins TRBV6-2 or TRBV6-3 to TRBJ2-7; TRBD2 might be the D (5 bases). The germline CDR1 and CDR2 sequences are MNHEY and SVGEGT. Deletions cut 0 bases from V and 5 bases from J, with 11 bases between. This CDR3 spans 14 amino acids. CDR3 amino acids: CASSYSGGFDEQYF. CDR3 in DNA: TGTGCCAGCAGTTACTCAGGAGGCTTCGACGAGCAGTACTTC.

V gene TRBV15 combines with J gene TRBJ2-7; 7 bases are a match to TRBD1. The junction had 5 bases not matched to a gene; V was cut back by 4 bases and J by 2 bases. The CDR3 has 14 amino acids. Germline V gives CDR1 LNHNV, CDR2 YYDKDF (reference sequence). CDR3 DNA: TGTGCCACCAGCACCAGACAGGGCGCCTACGAGCAGTACTTC. Residues: CATSTRQGAYEQYF. Complete variable domain (other parts from reference TRBV15 and TRBJ2-7): DAMVIQNPRYQVTQFGKPVTLSCSQTLNHNVMYWYQQKSSQAPKLLFHYYDKDFNNEADTPDNFQSRRPNTSFCFLDIRSPGLGDTAMYLCATSTRQGAYEQYFGPGTRLTVT.

The rearrangement uses TRBV19 and TRBJ1-4, with D tentatively TRBD1 (6 bases). Germline CDR1 is LNHDA and CDR2 is SQIVND (reference sequence). The CDR3 is 15 amino acids. V lost 5 bases to trimming and J lost 7 bases, with 17 bases between them. CDR3 in amino acids: CASSLLTAGVEKLFF. As DNA, the CDR3 is TGTGCCAGTAGTCTCCTGACAGCAGGGGTTGAAAAACTGTTTTTT.

The chain combines TRBV6-5 with TRBJ2-7; TRBD2 matches at 12 bases. Germline loops: CDR1 MNHEY, CDR2 SVGAGI. V was clipped by 6 bases and J by 4 bases; unmatched bases: 4. The CDR3 is made up of 14 amino acids. Here the CDR3 DNA reads TGTGCCAGCAGGAAGACTAGCGGGGGTTACGAGCAGTACTTC. Translation: CASRKTSGGYEQYF.

As for this clone: The same CDR3 can be traced to other DNA sequences in this sample. This chain joins TRBV4-1 and TRBJ2-1; no clear D gene. V was clipped by 2 bases and J by 10 bases, with 9 bases between them. Per germline, CDR1 MGHRA and CDR2 YSYEKL. The CDR3 totals 12 residues. The CDR3 loop is CASSQSQNEQFF. DNA for the CDR3: TGCGCCAGCAGCCAAAGTCAGAACGAGCAGTTCTTC.

The chain combines TRBV29-1 with TRBJ1-1, with TRBD1 identical over 9 bases. The CDR3 is 12 residues long. Germline CDR1 SQVTM, CDR2 ANQGSEA. Trimming at V came to 4 bases and at J to 11 bases, leaving 8 bases not matched to a gene. CDR3 sequence: CSVVVDRGFAFF. The CDR3 region has the DNA TGCAGCGTTGTAGTGGACAGGGGTTTTGCTTTCTTT.

This chain joins TRBV13 and TRBJ2-5; 13 bases are shared with TRBD2. The germline V gene has CDR1 PRHDT and CDR2 FYEKMQ (reference sequence). V lost 5 bases, J lost 3 bases, and 0 bases stayed unmatched. This CDR3 region has 14 residues. CDR3 region: CASSTSGGEETQYF. The DNA of the CDR3 is TGTGCCAGCAGCACTAGCGGGGGGGAAGAGACCCAGTACTTC.

This clone was counted a few times. The rearrangement joins TRBV3-1 (or the pseudogene TRBV3-2) to TRBJ1-2, with D hard to call. CDR1 is LGHDT and CDR2 is YNNKEL in the germline V gene (reference sequence). The CDR3 has 11 amino acids. V lost 10 bases to trimming and J lost 5 bases, with 11 bases between them. The CDR3 DNA sequence: TGTGCCACAAGGCGGTGGTATGGCTACACCTTC. This gives the protein CATRRWYGYTF.

This chain's CDR3 is CASSLRGQGTSPLHF. CDR3 DNA: TGTGCCAGCAGCTTAAGAGGACAGGGGACCTCACCCCTCCACTTT. The chain combines TRBV13 with TRBJ1-6, with TRBD1 matching 9 bases. Germline CDR1 and CDR2: PRHDT and FYEKMQ (reference sequence). The CDR3 length is 15 residues. V lost 2 bases, J lost 10 bases, and 6 bases stayed unmatched.

V and J are TRBV9 and TRBJ1-6; no clear D. CDR1 is SGDLS, CDR2 YYNGEE, per germline. This CDR3 has 14 residues. V lost 2 bases, J lost 6 bases, and 9 bases lay in between. The CDR3 DNA is TGTGCCAGCAGCGTGGCGGGCATTAATTCACCCCTCCACTTT. Translating gives CASSVAGINSPLHF.

The chain carries TRBV19 and TRBJ1-2; 10 bases align to TRBD1. J was trimmed by 3 bases and V by 8 bases; bases with no gene match: 9. CDR3 length: 15 amino acids. Germline V gene data show CDR1 as LNHDA and CDR2 as SQIVND (reference sequence). CDR3 loop: CASVYWGQGYYGYTF. The CDR3 nucleotides read TGTGCCAGTGTATATTGGGGACAGGGGTACTATGGCTACACCTTC.

The chain uses TRBV10-3 and TRBJ1-5; D unresolved. V gave up 5 bases and J gave up 3 bases, with 8 bases separating them. This CDR3 region has 13 residues. Germline V lookup: CDR1 ENHRY, CDR2 SYGVKD. The DNA of the CDR3 is TGTGCCATCAGTCTGGGCCCCAATCAGCCCCAGCATTTT. As protein: CAISLGPNQPQHF.

The CDR3 region has the DNA TGTGCCAGCAGTGAGGGGTTGAGGGTGGGTTTGGAGACCCAGTACTTC. Translation: CASSEGLRVGLETQYF. The chain carries TRBV2 and TRBJ2-5, with a tentative D call TRBD2 (5 bases). Germline V CDR1 and CDR2: SNHLY, FYNNEI. This CDR3 has 16 residues. Trimming pared 3 bases from V and 5 bases from J, leaving 19 bases between.

V gene TRBV20-1 combines with J gene TRBJ1-5, with 8 bases lining up with TRBD1. The V gene's germline CDR1 is DFQATT and CDR2 SNEGSKA (reference sequence). V shed 3 bases, J shed 4 bases, and the junction held 5 bases outside the gene matches. The CDR3 is made up of 14 amino acids. Here the CDR3 DNA reads TGCAGTGCTAGTCGGACAGGGAGTAATCAGCCCCAGCATTTT. Its translation is CSASRTGSNQPQHF.

J is TRBJ2-3 and V is TRBV5-1, with D possibly TRBD1 on 6 matching bases. This CDR3 is built from 16 residues. In germline, CDR1 is SGHRS, CDR2 YFSETQ. Trimming removed 1 base at V and 3 bases at J, with 15 bases between. The CDR3 loop reads CASSLRGMGGTDTQYF. The DNA for the CDR3 is TGCGCCAGCAGCTTGAGGGGGATGGGTGGTACAGATACGCAGTATTTT.

This chain links TRBV14 with TRBJ2-7; D is unresolved. V dropped 6 bases and J dropped 1 base, with 16 bases sitting between them. The germline CDR1 and CDR2 sequences are SGHDN and FVKESK. The CDR3 contains 15 residues. CDR3 amino acids: CASRRDGDHSYEQYF. The CDR3 DNA sequence: TGTGCCAGCAGGAGAGACGGAGACCATTCCTACGAGCAGTACTTC. Based on the CDR3 plus reference TRBV14 and TRBJ2-7, the full variable domain is EAGVTQFPSHSVIEKGQTVTLRCDPISGHDNLYWYRRVMGKEIKFLLHFVKESKQDESGMPNNRFLAERTGGTYSTLKVQPAELEDSGVYFCASRRDGDHSYEQYFGPGTRLTVT.

V and J are TRBV23-1 and TRBJ1-1; D is unclear. TRBV23-1 qualifies as an ORF whose function is uncertain. The V end lost 0 bases, the J end lost 7 bases, and 6 bases lay between the germline ends. The CDR3 runs 12 residues. CDR3 in DNA: TGCGCCAGCAGTCAATCGGCAGATGAAGCTTTCTTT. It encodes CASSQSADEAFF.

V is TRBV29-1 and J is TRBJ2-3, with a weak D call TRBD2 (5 bases). The CDR3 consists of 12 residues. CDR1 SQVTM and CDR2 ANQGSEA come from the germline V gene. V shed 4 bases and J shed 11 bases, with 16 bases lying between them. The chain's CDR3 is CSVGSPPGEQYF. The CDR3 DNA sequence: TGCAGCGTTGGTTCCCCCCCCGGGGAGCAGTATTTT.

The V call is TRBV12-5, the J call TRBJ2-1; 8 nucleotides line up with TRBD1. The CDR3 runs to 12 residues. Trimming removed 6 bases from V and 8 bases from J; junction bases left unmatched: 3. Germline V gene lookup returns CDR1 LGHNT and CDR2 FRNRAP. The CDR3 sequence: CASGQGVDEQFF. The DNA of the CDR3 is TGTGCTAGTGGACAGGGGGTCGATGAGCAGTTCTTC.